The sequence of this T cell receptor (beta chain) was determined in a study of T cell responses to AZD1222 COVID-19 vaccine. The protocol was immunoSEQ multiplex PCR, while the TCRdb copy is restricted to in-frame clones and leaves out a portion. The table includes some 140,000 clones, 75% to 95% detected once. Study observations and caveats: Females made up more of the donors, who were largely white British, and clonal diversity may have come out too low. Recipients of AZD1222 seropositive at baseline numbered only 5 or 6. When two AZD1222 doses had been given, Spike-specific TCR breadth and depth rose.

Concerning this clone: Its target is unknown.

The origin of this receptor is an adult in good health. This sample comprised peripheral blood, obtained on day 0 of AZD1222 vaccination.

Here the CDR3 reads CASQIQGFDSPLHF. In DNA, the CDR3 is TGTGCCAGCCAGATACAGGGTTTCGACTCACCCCTCCACTTT. This chain connects TRBV5-5 to TRBJ1-6; weak D call: TRBD1 (6 bases). The V gene's germline CDR1 is SGHKS and CDR2 YYEKEE (reference sequence). CDR3 length equals 14 residues. V lost 7 bases and J lost 10, with 18 bases in between.